A selection of T cell receptor beta chains follows, all from one sample in a study of OX40 agonist ivuxolimab in advanced cancers. Assay: immunoSEQ multiplex PCR; the TCRdb copy retains only in-frame clones and omits some. The sample records 45,000 to 55,000 clones, about 85% being singletons. The starting material was CD4+ or CD8+ T cells sorted from blood, obtained in a trial of the OX40 agonist ivuxolimab. The receptor source for this set is an adult with an advanced solid tumor such as melanoma, head and neck, liver or kidney cancer. Both conserved end residues are part of each CDR3. Each record gives: CDR3 DNA, CDR3 protein, clone size, J gene, V gene, D gene, CDR3 length. The D gene is left open where the match is weak. Clone sizes are given selectively: once, few, many, or a class where the clone is expanded.

DNA: TGTGCCAGCAGCTTGGACAGGGCCAACCGTGAGCAGTTCTTC
CDR3: CASSLDRANREQFF
size: .
J: TRBJ2-1
V: TRBV7-2
D: TRBD1
length: 14

DNA: TGTGCCAGCAGGTCTAACACTGAAGCTTTCTTT
CDR3: CASRSNTEAFF
size: .
J: TRBJ1-1
V: TRBV6-6
D: .
length: 11

DNA: TGTGCCAGCTCACAAACCAGGGGCTCTGGCTACACCTTC
CDR3: CASSQTRGSGYTF
size: .
J: TRBJ1-2
V: TRBV18
D: .
length: 13

DNA: TGTGCCAGCAGCTTACGGTCACCCCTCCACTTT
CDR3: CASSLRSPLHF
size: .
J: TRBJ1-6
V: TRBV11-3
D: .
length: 11

DNA: TGTGCCAGCTCACCACCGGACCGTTCCGGGGAGCTGTTTTTT
CDR3: CASSPPDRSGELFF
size: .
J: TRBJ2-2
V: TRBV18
D: .
length: 14

DNA: TGTGCCAGCAGTGTCGCAGGGTACTCTGGAAACACCATATATTTT
CDR3: CASSVAGYSGNTIYF
size: .
J: TRBJ1-3
V: TRBV25-1
D: .
length: 15

DNA: TGTGCCAGCAGCTTTGGGTGGAGTCCCGGGGAGCTGTTTTTT
CDR3: CASSFGWSPGELFF
size: few
J: TRBJ2-2
V: TRBV7-3
D: .
length: 14

DNA: TGTGCCAGCGGGAAAGCGCAGTATTTT
CDR3: CASGKAQYF
size: .
J: TRBJ2-3
V: TRBV28
D: .
length: 9

DNA: TGTGCCAGCAGCGTAGAGGGGGGGGACACTGAAGCTTTCTTT
CDR3: CASSVEGGDTEAFF
size: .
J: TRBJ1-1
V: TRBV9
D: .
length: 14

DNA: TGCGCCAGCAGCCAACGGACAGGGAGAGGTGCTGGGGCCAACGTCCTGACTTTC
CDR3: CASSQRTGRGAGANVLTF
size: .
J: TRBJ2-6
V: TRBV4-1
D: TRBD1
length: 18

DNA: TGTGCCAGCAGTTTATGGACTAGCGGGGCAGATACGCAGTATTTT
CDR3: CASSLWTSGADTQYF
size: .
J: TRBJ2-3
V: TRBV28
D: TRBD2
length: 15

DNA: TGTGCCAGTAGTAGACGGGAGGTAGGGGACACTGAAGCTTTCTTT
CDR3: CASSRREVGDTEAFF
size: .
J: TRBJ1-1
V: TRBV19
D: .
length: 15

DNA: TGTGCCAGCAGTTCGGGCCGAGTCTATGGCTACACCTTC
CDR3: CASSSGRVYGYTF
size: .
J: TRBJ1-2
V: TRBV28
D: .
length: 13

DNA: TGTGCCAGCAGCCCAAAGAGGACAGGGATCTACGAGCAGTACTTC
CDR3: CASSPKRTGIYEQYF
size: .
J: TRBJ2-7
V: TRBV7-8
D: TRBD1
length: 15

DNA: TGTGCCAGCTCACCTATGACAGCGGGTAATACCAATGAGCAGTTCTTC
CDR3: CASSPMTAGNTNEQFF
size: few
J: TRBJ2-1
V: TRBV18
D: .
length: 16

DNA: TGCGCCAGCAGCTTGTTTGCAGGGGCGCAGGCTTCACCCCTCCACTTT
CDR3: CASSLFAGAQASPLHF
size: .
J: TRBJ1-6
V: TRBV5-1
D: .
length: 16

DNA: TGTGCCAGCAGCCGGGCGTCAACTGAAGCTTTCTTT
CDR3: CASSRASTEAFF
size: .
J: TRBJ1-1
V: TRBV7-8
D: .
length: 12

DNA: TGTGCCAGCAGGCGTCAGGGAGTTGGTGAAGCTTTCTTT
CDR3: CASRRQGVGEAFF
size: once
J: TRBJ1-1
V: TRBV2
D: .
length: 13

DNA: TGTGCCAGCAGCCCCCTGGCGGGTGGCTCCTTTGAGCAGTTCTTC
CDR3: CASSPLAGGSFEQFF
size: .
J: TRBJ2-1
V: TRBV7-2
D: .
length: 15

DNA: TGTGCCAGCAGCCCACGACAGGGGGCGGGAAATTCACCCCTCCACTTT
CDR3: CASSPRQGAGNSPLHF
size: .
J: TRBJ1-6
V: TRBV4-2
D: TRBD1
length: 16

DNA: TGTGCCAGCTCACCCCCTGGTGGCTCGAGAGACACAGATACGCAGTATTTT
CDR3: CASSPPGGSRDTDTQYF
size: .
J: TRBJ2-3
V: TRBV18
D: .
length: 17

DNA: TGTGCCAGCAGCTTTGGTTTGACTGATGAAGCTTTCTTT
CDR3: CASSFGLTDEAFF
size: .
J: TRBJ1-1
V: TRBV7-3
D: .
length: 13

DNA: TGTGCCAGCAGTTACGGGGACAGGGGGAGCACTGAAGCTTTCTTT
CDR3: CASSYGDRGSTEAFF
size: .
J: TRBJ1-1
V: TRBV28
D: TRBD1
length: 15

DNA: TGTGCCAGCAGCCAAAGGGGGCGGCAGTTCTTC
CDR3: CASSQRGRQFF
size: .
J: TRBJ2-1
V: TRBV7-2
D: TRBD1
length: 11

DNA: TGTGCCAGCATTTTTAAAGGAGGCCCCAGGATCGGGCAGTACTTC
CDR3: CASIFKGGPRIGQYF
size: .
J: TRBJ2-7
V: TRBV28
D: .
length: 15

DNA: TGTGCCAGCAGACGACAGGGGGGTGAGCAGTTCTTC
CDR3: CASRRQGGEQFF
size: once
J: TRBJ2-1
V: TRBV28
D: TRBD1
length: 12

DNA: TGTGCCAGCAGCTTAGAGACCCAGTACTTC
CDR3: CASSLETQYF
size: .
J: TRBJ2-5
V: TRBV7-9
D: .
length: 10

DNA: TGTGCCAGCTCACCACAAGGGATACAAGAGACCCAGTACTTC
CDR3: CASSPQGIQETQYF
size: .
J: TRBJ2-5
V: TRBV18
D: .
length: 14

DNA: TGTGCCAGCAGCCCTACAGGGACCGGGAATGAAAAACTGTTTTTT
CDR3: CASSPTGTGNEKLFF
size: .
J: TRBJ1-4
V: TRBV6-5
D: .
length: 15